The sequence of this T cell receptor (beta chain) was determined in a study of T cells in Graves' hyperthyroidism and ophthalmopathy. Study-level results: Before onset, by a median of approximately 6.8 months, the model predicted ophthalmopathy. Most thyroid clonotypes with frequency above 0.001 were detected in blood.

With respect to this clonotype: The target antigen is unknown.

Out of over 7.5 ml of fresh peripheral blood came the PBMCs. Amplification targeted TCR beta CDR3 regions from RNA transcripts. In the first-round RT-PCR of the TCR CDR3, the HTBI primer set was used. TCRdb fed the multiplex PCR reads into MiXCR, producing one record per CDR3 protein. The top ten hold 7% to 10% of the sample, which has around 800,000 distinct CDR3 sequences, about 38% seen once. The TCR sequence derives from a man younger than 35 with Graves' hyperthyroidism. Sequencing was done on a sample of blood.

CDR3 sequence reads: CASSLSRAMNTEAFF. Written as DNA, the CDR3 is TGTGCCAGCAGTTTAAGCAGGGCTATGAACACTGAAGCTTTCTTT. The chain has TRBV6-6 and TRBJ1-1, with a weak D call TRBD1 (5 bases). The V end was cut by 4 bases, the J end by 0 bases, with 12 bases between. The germline CDR1 and CDR2 sequences are MNHNY and SVGAGI (reference sequence). This CDR3 has 15 residues.